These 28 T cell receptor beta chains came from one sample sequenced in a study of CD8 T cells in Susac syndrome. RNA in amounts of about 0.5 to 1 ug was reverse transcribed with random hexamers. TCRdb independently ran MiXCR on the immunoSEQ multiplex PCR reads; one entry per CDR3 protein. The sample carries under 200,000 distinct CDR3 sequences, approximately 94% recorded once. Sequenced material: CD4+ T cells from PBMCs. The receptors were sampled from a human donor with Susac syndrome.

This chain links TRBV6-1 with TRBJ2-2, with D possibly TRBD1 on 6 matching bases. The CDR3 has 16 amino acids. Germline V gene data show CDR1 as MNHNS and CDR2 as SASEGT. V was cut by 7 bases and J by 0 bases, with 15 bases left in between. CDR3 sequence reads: CASTRWGHPNTGELFF. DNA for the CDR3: TGTGCCAGCACCCGGTGGGGACACCCGAACACCGGGGAGCTGTTTTTT.

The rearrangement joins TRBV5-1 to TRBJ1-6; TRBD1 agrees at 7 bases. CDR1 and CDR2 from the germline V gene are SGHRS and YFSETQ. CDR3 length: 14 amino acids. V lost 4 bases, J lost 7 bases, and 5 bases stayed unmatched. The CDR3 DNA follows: TGCGCCAGCAGCGCGACAGGGAGGAATTCACCCCTCCACTTT. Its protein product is CASSATGRNSPLHF.

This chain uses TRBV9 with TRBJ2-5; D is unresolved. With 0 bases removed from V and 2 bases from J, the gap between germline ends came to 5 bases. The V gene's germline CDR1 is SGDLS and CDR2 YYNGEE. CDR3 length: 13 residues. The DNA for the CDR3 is TGTGCCAGCAGCGTAGGACAACAAGAGACCCAGTACTTC. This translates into CASSVGQQETQYF.

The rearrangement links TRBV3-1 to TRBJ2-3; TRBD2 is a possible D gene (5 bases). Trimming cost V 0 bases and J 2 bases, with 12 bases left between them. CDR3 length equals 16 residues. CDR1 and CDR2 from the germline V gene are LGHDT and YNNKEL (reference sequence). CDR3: CASSQESGYHTDTQYF. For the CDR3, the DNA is TGTGCCAGCAGCCAAGAAAGCGGATATCACACAGATACGCAGTATTTT.

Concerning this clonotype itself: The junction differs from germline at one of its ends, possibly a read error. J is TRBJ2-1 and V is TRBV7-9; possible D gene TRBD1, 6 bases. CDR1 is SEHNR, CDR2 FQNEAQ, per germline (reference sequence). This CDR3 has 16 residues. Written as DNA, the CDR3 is TGTGCCAACAGCTTAGTAGGCCAGGGGTCCTACAATGAGCAGTTCTTC. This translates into CANSLVGQGSYNEQFF.

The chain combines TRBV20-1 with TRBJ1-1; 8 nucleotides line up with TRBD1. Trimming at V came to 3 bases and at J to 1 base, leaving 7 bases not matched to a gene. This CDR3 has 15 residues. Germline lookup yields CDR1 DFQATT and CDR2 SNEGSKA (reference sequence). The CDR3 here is CSARDRVSGNTEAFF. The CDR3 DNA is TGCAGTGCTAGGGACAGGGTCTCGGGGAACACTGAAGCTTTCTTT.

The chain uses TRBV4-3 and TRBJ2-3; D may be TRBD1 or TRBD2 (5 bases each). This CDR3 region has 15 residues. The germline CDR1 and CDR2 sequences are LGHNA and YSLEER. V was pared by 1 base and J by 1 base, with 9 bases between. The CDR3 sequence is CASSQVVGGTDTQYF. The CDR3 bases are TGCGCCAGCAGCCAAGTGGTGGGGGGCACAGATACGCAGTATTTT.

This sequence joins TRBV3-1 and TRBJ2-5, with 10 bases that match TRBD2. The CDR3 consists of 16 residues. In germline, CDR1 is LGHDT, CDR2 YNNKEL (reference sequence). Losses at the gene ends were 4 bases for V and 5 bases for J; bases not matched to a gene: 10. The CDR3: CASSPGVRAGGETQYF. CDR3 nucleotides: TGTGCCAGCAGCCCAGGGGTGCGAGCGGGGGGGGAGACCCAGTACTTC.

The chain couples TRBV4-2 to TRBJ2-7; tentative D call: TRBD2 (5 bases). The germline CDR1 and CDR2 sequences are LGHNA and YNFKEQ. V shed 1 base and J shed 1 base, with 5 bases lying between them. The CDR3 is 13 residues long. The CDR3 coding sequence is TGTGCCAGCAGCCAAGTAGCGTCCTACGAGCAGTACTTC. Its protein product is CASSQVASYEQYF.

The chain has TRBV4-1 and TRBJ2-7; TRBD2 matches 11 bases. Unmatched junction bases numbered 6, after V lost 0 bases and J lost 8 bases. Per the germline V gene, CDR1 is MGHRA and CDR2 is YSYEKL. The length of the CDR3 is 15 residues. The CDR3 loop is CASSQEASSGGQQYF. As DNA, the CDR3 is TGCGCCAGCAGCCAAGAAGCGTCTAGCGGGGGGCAGCAGTACTTC.

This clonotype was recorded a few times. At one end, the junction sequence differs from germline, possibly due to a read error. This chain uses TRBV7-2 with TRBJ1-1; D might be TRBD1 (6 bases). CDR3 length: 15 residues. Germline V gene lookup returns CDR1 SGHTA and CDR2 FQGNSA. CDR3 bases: TGTGCCAGCAGCTTAGAATCGGAGTCGGGGGCTGAGGCTTTCTTT. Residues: CASSLESESGAEAFF.

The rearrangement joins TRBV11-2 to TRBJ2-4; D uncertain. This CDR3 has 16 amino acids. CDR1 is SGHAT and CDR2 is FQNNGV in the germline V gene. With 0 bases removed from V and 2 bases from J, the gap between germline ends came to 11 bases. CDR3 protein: CASSLDYSESKNIQYF. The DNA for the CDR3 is TGTGCCAGCAGCTTAGATTACTCAGAATCCAAAAACATTCAGTACTTC.

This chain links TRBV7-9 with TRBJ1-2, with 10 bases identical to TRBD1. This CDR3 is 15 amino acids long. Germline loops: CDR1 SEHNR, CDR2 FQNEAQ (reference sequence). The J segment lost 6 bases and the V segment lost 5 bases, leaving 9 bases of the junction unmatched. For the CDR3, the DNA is TGTGCCAGCAGCCCCCGGGACAGGGGTAGGGATGGCTACACCTTC. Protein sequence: CASSPRDRGRDGYTF.

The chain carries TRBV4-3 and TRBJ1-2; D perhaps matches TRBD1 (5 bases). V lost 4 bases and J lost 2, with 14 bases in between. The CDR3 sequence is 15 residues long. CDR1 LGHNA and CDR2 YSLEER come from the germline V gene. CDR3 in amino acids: CASSPNGGLNYGYTF. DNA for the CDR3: TGCGCCAGCAGCCCAAACGGGGGGTTAAACTATGGCTACACCTTC.

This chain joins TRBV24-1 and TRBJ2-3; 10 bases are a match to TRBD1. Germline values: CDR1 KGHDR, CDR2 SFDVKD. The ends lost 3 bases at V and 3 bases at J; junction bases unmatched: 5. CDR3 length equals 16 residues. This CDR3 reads CATSDPGTGATDTQYF. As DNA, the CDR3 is TGTGCCACCAGTGATCCCGGGACAGGGGCAACAGATACGCAGTATTTT.

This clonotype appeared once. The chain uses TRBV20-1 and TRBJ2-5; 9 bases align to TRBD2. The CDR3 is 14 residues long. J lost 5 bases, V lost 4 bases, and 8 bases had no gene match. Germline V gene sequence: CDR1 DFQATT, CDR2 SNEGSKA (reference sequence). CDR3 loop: CSATQRGARETQYF. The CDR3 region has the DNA TGCAGTGCTACCCAGCGGGGGGCCAGGGAGACCCAGTACTTC.

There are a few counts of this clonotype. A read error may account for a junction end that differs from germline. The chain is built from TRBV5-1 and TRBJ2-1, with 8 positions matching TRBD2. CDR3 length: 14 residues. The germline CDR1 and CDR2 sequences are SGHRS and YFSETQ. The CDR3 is CASSLTGGRDEQFF. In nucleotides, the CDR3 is TGTGCCAGCAGTTTGACGGGGGGGCGGGATGAGCAGTTCTTC.

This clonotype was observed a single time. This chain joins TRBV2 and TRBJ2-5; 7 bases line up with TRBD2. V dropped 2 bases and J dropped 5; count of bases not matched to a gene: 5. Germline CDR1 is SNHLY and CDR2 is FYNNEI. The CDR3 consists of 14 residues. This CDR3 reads CASSERGVRETQYF. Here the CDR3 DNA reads TGTGCCAGCAGTGAACGGGGGGTCCGGGAGACCCAGTACTTC.

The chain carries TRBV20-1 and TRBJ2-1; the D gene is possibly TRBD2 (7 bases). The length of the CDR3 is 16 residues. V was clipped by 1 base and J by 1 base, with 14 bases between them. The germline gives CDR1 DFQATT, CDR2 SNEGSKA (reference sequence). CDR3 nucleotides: TGCAGTGCTAGAGCCCTCGGGGGGCCTTCCTACAATGAGCAGTTCTTC. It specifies CSARALGGPSYNEQFF.

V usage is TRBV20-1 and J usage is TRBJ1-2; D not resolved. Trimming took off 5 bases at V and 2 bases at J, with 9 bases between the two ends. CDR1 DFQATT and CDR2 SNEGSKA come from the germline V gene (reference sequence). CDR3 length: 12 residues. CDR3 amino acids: CSALSENYGYTF. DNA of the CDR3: TGCAGTGCTCTCAGTGAAAACTATGGCTACACCTTC.

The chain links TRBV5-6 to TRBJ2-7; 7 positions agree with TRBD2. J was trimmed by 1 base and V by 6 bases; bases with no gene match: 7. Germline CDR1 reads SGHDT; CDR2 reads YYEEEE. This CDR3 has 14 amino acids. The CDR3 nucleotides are TGTGCCAGCATCCAAAGCGGGGTGTCCTACGAGCAGTACTTC. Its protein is CASIQSGVSYEQYF.

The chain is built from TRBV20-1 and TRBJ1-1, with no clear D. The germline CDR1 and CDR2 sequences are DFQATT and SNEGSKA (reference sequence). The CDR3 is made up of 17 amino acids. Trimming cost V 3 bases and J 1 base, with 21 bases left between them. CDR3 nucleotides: TGCAGTGCTAGGAGGGCGGCAGAGAGGGTGGAGAACACTGAAGCTTTCTTT. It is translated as CSARRAAERVENTEAFF.

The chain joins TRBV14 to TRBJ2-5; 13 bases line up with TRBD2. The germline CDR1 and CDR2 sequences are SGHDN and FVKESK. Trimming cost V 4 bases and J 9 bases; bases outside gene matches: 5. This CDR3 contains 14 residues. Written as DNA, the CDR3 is TGTGCCAGCAGCCGAGGACTAGCGGGGGACCCCCAGTACTTC. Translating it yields CASSRGLAGDPQYF.

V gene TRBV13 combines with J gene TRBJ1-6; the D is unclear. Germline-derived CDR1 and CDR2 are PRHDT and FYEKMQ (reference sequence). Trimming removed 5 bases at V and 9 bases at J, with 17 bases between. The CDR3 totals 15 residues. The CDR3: CASSPRGGPGSPLHF. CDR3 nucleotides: TGTGCCAGCAGCCCGCGGGGAGGTCCCGGTTCACCCCTCCACTTT.

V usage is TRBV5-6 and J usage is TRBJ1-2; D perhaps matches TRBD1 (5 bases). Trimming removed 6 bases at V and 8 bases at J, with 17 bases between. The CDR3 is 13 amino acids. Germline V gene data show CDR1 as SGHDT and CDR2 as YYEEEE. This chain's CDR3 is CASNSLGGRGYTF. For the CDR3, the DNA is TGTGCCAGCAACTCTCTCGGGGGTAGGGGCTACACCTTC.

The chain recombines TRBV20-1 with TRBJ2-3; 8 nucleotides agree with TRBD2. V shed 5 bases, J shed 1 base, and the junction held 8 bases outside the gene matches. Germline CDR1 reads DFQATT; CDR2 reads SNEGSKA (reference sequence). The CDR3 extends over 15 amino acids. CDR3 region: CSAGPGGLGTDTQYF. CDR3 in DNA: TGCAGTGCTGGACCGGGGGGGCTTGGCACAGATACGCAGTATTTT.

CDR3 amino acids: CASSSSLAQTQYF. CDR3 in DNA: TGTGCCAGCAGCTCCAGTCTAGCGCAAACGCAGTATTTT. This rearrangement joins TRBV7-6 to TRBJ2-3; tentatively, D is TRBD2 (6 bases). CDR3 length: 13 residues. Per germline, CDR1 SGHVS and CDR2 FNYEAQ. With 4 bases removed from V and 9 bases from J, the gap between germline ends came to 14 bases.

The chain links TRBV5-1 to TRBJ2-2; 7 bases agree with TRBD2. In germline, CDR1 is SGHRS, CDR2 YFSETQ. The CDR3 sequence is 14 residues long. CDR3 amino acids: CGSAGVTNTGELFF. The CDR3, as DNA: TGCGGAAGCGCGGGGGTAACGAACACCGGGGAGCTGTTTTTT.